A few counts support the clone carrying this TCR beta chain. Its antigen is not identified. These data come from a study of cytomegalovirus exposure and HLA in healthy donors. Findings and caveats of the study: Rarity characterized most TCR sequences, yet some public TCRs appeared in many donors.

60 Vbeta and 13 Jbeta primers were used in PCR. Assay used: immunoSEQ multiplex PCR; TCRdb lists only in-frame clones, some missing. This table has more than 130,000 clones, around 76% appearing once. Input material: PBMCs. The TCR was taken from a male donor in good health and CMV-seronegative.

CDR3 DNA sequence: TGTGCCAGCAGCTCCAGTTGGTGGCGGGACAGGGTTTTCCACGAGCAGTACTTC. Its translation is CASSSSWWRDRVFHEQYF. The V call is TRBV7-8, the J call TRBJ2-7; 9 positions agree with TRBD1. Trimming cost V 4 bases and J 5 bases; bases outside gene matches: 18. The germline V gene has CDR1 SGHVS and CDR2 FQNEAQ. This CDR3 comprises 18 residues.